This paragraph covers one TCR beta chain sequence. RNA transcripts were the template for amplifying TCR beta CDR3 regions. TCR CDR3 regions were first amplified by RT-PCR with HTBI primers. Each CDR3 protein is one row after TCRdb ran MiXCR on the multiplex PCR reads. The profile shows 340,000 or so distinct CDR3 sequences, approximately 22% of them singletons. V shed 3 bases and J shed 3 bases, with 8 bases lying between them. This CDR3 spans 13 amino acids. CDR1 is MNHEY, CDR2 SMNVEV, per germline (reference sequence). This sample is part of a study of T cells in Graves' hyperthyroidism and ophthalmopathy.

The source is a woman between 50 and 59 years old with Graves' hyperthyroidism. The sequencing input was blood. The chain carries TRBV27 and TRBJ1-2; D not resolved. For the CDR3, the DNA is TGTGCCAGCAGTTTCCGGGAAGACTATGGCTACACCTTC. Its protein product is CASSFREDYGYTF.